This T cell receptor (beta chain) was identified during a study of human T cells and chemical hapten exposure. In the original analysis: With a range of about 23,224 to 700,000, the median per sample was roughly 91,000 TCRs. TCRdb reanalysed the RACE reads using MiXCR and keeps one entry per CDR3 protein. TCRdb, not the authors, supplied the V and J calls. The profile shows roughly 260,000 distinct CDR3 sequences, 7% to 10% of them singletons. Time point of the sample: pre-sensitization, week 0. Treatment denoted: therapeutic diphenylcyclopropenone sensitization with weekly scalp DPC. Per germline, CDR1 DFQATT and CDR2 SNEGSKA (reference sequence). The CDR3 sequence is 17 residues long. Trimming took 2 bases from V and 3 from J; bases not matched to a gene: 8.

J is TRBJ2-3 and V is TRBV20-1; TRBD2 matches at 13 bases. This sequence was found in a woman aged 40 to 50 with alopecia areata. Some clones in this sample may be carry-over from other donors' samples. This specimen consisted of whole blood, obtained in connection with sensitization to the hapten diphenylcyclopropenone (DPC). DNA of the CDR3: TGCAGTGCTAGACAGGGGACTAGCGGGATCGTAACAGATACGCAGTATTTT. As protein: CSARQGTSGIVTDTQYF.